The present T cell receptor beta chain was sequenced within a study of blood T cell repertoires in COVID-19. This CDR3 is 18 amino acids long. CDR1 is MDHEN and CDR2 is SYDVKM in the germline V gene. The J segment lost 7 bases and the V segment lost 6 bases, leaving 14 bases of the junction unmatched. The assay was immunoSEQ multiplex PCR, and TCRdb's table has in-frame clones only and misses some. This table holds roughly 200,000 clones, roughly 82% found once. What was sequenced was peripheral blood. This clonotype originated in a woman aged 60-75 years with COVID-19, enrolled during active disease. The chain combines TRBV28 with TRBJ2-5, with 16 bases lining up with TRBD2. The CDR3 DNA sequence: TGTGCCAGCAGACAGGGACTAGCGGGAGGGCCTCGGGGGGGGACCCAGTACTTC. It specifies CASRQGLAGGPRGGTQYF.